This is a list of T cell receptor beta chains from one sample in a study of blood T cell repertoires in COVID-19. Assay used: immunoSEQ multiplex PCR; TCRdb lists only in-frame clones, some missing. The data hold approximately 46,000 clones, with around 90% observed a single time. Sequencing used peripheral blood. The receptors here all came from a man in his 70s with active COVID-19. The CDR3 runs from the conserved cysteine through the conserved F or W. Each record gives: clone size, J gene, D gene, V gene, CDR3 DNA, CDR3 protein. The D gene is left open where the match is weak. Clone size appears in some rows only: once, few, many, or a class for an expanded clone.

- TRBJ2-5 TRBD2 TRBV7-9 TGTGCCAGCAGCCAAGGACTAGCGGGGGTTCAAGAGACCCAGTACTTC CASSQGLAGVQETQYF
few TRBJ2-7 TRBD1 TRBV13 TGTGCCAGCAAGGGACAGGGGGTTTCCGAGCAGTACTTC CASKGQGVSEQYF
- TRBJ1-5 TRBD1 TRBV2 TGTGCCAGCAGGCTGACAGGGGGCAAAGGTCAGCCCCAGCATTTT CASRLTGGKGQPQHF
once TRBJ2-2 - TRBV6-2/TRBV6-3 TGTGCCAGCAGTTACGCGGCAGACACCGGGGAGCTGTTTTTT CASSYAADTGELFF
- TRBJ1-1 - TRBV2 TGTGCCAGCAGGATGACAGTATACATGAACACTGAAGCTTTCTTT CASRMTVYMNTEAFF
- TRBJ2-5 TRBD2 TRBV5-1 TGCGCCAGCAGCCACTTAGCGGGGGGGCAGGAGACCCAGTACTTC CASSHLAGGQETQYF
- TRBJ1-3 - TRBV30 TGTGCCTGGAGTGTCGGGAGCTCTGGAAACACCATATATTTT CAWSVGSSGNTIYF
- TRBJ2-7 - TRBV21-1 TGTGCCAGCAGCAGGCACCCGGGACATCGAAGATACGAGCAGTACTTC CASSRHPGHRRYEQYF
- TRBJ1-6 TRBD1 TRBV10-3 TGTGCCATCAGTGATACAGGGGTTTATAATTCACCCCTCCACTTT CAISDTGVYNSPLHF
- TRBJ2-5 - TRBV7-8 TGTGCCAGCAGCTTAGCGAGACGGAGCACGGAGACCCAGTACTTC CASSLARRSTETQYF
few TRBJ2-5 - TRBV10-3 TGTGCCATCAGGTCCCAGGACACCCTCCAAGAGACCCAGTACTTC CAIRSQDTLQETQYF
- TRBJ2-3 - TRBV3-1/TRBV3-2 TGTGCCAGCAGCCAAGTTTCGGGGGGCCGTGCAGATACGCAGTATTTT CASSQVSGGRADTQYF
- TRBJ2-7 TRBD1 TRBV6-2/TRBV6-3 TGTGCCAGCAGTTACTCGAGTACAGGGGGCTCCTACGAGCAGTACTTC CASSYSSTGGSYEQYF
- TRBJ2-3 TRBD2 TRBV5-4 TGTGCCAGCAGCTTGGGGCGGGGGGGGACAGATACGCAGTATTTT CASSLGRGGTDTQYF
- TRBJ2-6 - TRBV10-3 TGTGCCACCGCCAGCGGTGATGGGGCCAACGTCCTGACTTTC CATASGDGANVLTF
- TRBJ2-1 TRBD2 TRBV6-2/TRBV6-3 TGTGCCAGCAGCCCAGGGAGGGGATCTGTTAGGAGCTCCTACAATGAGCAGTTCTTC CASSPGRGSVRSSYNEQFF
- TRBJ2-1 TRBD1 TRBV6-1 TGTGCCAGCAGTGAGACAGGGGGCGATTACAATGAGCAGTTCTTC CASSETGGDYNEQFF
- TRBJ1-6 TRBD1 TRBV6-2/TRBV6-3 TGTGCCAGCAGTTACGGACAGGCTAATTCACCCCTCCACTTT CASSYGQANSPLHF
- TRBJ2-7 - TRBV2 TGTGCCAGCAGTGGACACGTAGCTAGGCGGGCGGGGAGGAACGAGCAGTACTTC CASSGHVARRAGRNEQYF
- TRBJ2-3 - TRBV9 TGTGCCAGCAGCGTTATGCCCCGGGCAGATACGCAGTATTTT CASSVMPRADTQYF
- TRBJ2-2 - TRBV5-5 TGTGCCAGCACCTTTTCCCCGAGCGGTACCGGGGAGCTGTTTTTT CASTFSPSGTGELFF
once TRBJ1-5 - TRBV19 TGTGCCAGTATGGGACAACGCCAGCCCCAGCATTTT CASMGQRQPQHF
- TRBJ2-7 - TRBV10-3 TGTGCCATCAGAGCCCGGGACTCCACTTACGAGCAGTACTTC CAIRARDSTYEQYF
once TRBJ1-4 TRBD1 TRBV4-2 TGTGCCAGCAGCCCGAAGGGAGACAGGGGTAATGAAAAACTGTTTTTT CASSPKGDRGNEKLFF
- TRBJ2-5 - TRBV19 TGTGCCAGTAGTATAGGCAGGGGAGAGACCCAGTACTTC CASSIGRGETQYF
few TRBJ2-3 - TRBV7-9 TGTGCCAGCAGCCGGACAGTCTCTAGCACAGATACGCAGTATTTT CASSRTVSSTDTQYF
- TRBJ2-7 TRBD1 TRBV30 TGTGCCTGGAGTGTATCGGACGGGACAGGGGGCTACGAGCAGTACTTC CAWSVSDGTGGYEQYF
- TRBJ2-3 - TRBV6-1 TGTGCCAGCAGTGAAGTGGTAGGGGTCACAGATACGCAGTATTTT CASSEVVGVTDTQYF
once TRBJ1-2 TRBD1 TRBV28 TGTGCCAGCAGTTTAGGTGCGGGACAGGGAGACTATGGCTACACCTTC CASSLGAGQGDYGYTF
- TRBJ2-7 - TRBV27 TGTGCCAGCAGTTTATCGATAGGGGACGAGCAGTACTTC CASSLSIGDEQYF
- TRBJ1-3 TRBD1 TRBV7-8 TGTGCCAGCAGCTTAGAGGACAGGGCGGGAGGAAACACCATATATTTT CASSLEDRAGGNTIYF
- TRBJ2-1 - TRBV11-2 TGTGCCAGCAGCTTAGAACTCTCGAGCTCCTACAATGAGCAGTTCTTC CASSLELSSSYNEQFF
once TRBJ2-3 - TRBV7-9 TGTGCCAGCAGCCCGGCCAGGGTTGGAGATACGCAGTATTTT CASSPARVGDTQYF
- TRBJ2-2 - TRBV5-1 TGCGCCAGCAGCTTACGGGGGGCCCGGAACACCGGGGAGCTGTTTTTT CASSLRGARNTGELFF
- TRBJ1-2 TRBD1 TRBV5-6 TGTGCCAGCAGCTGGCTGACAGGGACCTATGGCTACACCTTC CASSWLTGTYGYTF
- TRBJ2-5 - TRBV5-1 TGCGCCAGCAGCTTGGTATCGGGGGGCCCGGAGACCCAGTACTTC CASSLVSGGPETQYF
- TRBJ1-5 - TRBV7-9 TGTGCCAGCAGCTTAGACGGCAGGGTGGATCAGCCCCAGCATTTT CASSLDGRVDQPQHF
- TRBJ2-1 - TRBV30 TGTGCCTGGAGCAACCAGATCTCCTACAATGAGCAGTTCTTC CAWSNQISYNEQFF
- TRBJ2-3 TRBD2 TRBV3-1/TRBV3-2 TGTGCCAGCAGACACAAGCGGGGGCGGGCCACAGATACGCAGTATTTT CASRHKRGRATDTQYF
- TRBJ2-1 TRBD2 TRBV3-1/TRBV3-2 TGTGCCAGCAGCCAAGTTCGACTTAGACTAGCACCAGAGCAGTTCTTC CASSQVRLRLAPEQFF
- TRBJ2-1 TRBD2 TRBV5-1 TGCGCCAGCAGCTGGCAGGCGGGACTAGCGGGGGACAATGAGCAGTTCTTC CASSWQAGLAGDNEQFF
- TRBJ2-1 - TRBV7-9 TGTGCCAGCAGCTTAGAAAGGATAGGGGACAATGAGCAGTTCTTC CASSLERIGDNEQFF
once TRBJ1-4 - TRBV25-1 TGTGCCAGCAGTGAGCAAGCCGGGACTTTTAATGAAAAACTGTTTTTT CASSEQAGTFNEKLFF
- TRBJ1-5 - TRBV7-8 TGTGCCAGCAGCTTTAACAGGGATCAGCCCCAGCATTTT CASSFNRDQPQHF
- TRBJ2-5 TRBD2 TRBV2 TGTGCCAGCAGTCCTCGGACTAGCGTTGAGACCCAGTACTTC CASSPRTSVETQYF
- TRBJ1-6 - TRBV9 TGTGCCAGCAGCGTAGGGGCCGACTCCTATAATTCACCCCTCCACTTT CASSVGADSYNSPLHF
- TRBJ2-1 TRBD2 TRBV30 TGTGCCTGGAGTCCTCGACTTAGCGGGGGATACAATGAGCAGTTCTTC CAWSPRLSGGYNEQFF
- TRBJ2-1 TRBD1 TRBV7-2 TGTGCCAGCAGCTTCAGGGGGCGATACAATGAGCAGTTCTTC CASSFRGRYNEQFF
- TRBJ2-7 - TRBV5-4 TGTGCCAGCACCAATAGGGGATCATTCTACGAGCAGTACTTC CASTNRGSFYEQYF
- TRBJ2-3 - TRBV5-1 TGCGCCAGCAGCTTGGAAATCGTGGGGGCCAACACAGATACGCAGTATTTT CASSLEIVGANTDTQYF
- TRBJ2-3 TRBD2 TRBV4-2 TGTGCCAGCAGCCCTAAGGGGACTAGCGGGGGGGCAGATACGCAGTATTTT CASSPKGTSGGADTQYF